This entry lists 30 T cell receptor beta chains sequenced from one sample in a study of response to subunit inactivated influenza vaccine. TCRdb reanalysed the RT-PCR reads using MiXCR and keeps one entry per CDR3 protein. Of about 160,000 distinct CDR3 sequences listed, approximately 10% are singletons. This specimen was non-naive T cells sorted from PBMCs, taken more than 35 days after vaccination. The receptors here all came from a man between 50 and 59 years old who received an inactivated influenza vaccine.

About this clonotype itself: A single base separates this from a much larger clone, so it may be a read error. This sequence joins TRBV29-1 and TRBJ1-1, with TRBD1 matching over 9 bases. Germline V gives CDR1 SQVTM, CDR2 ANQGSEA. V lost 8 bases to trimming and J lost 11 bases; unmatched junction nucleotides: 12. CDR3 length equals 12 residues. CDR3 coding DNA: TGCAGCATTGTGGGACAGGGTCGGGAGGCTTTCTTT. As protein: CSIVGQGREAFF.

This clonotype was picked up a small number of times. J is TRBJ1-3 and V is TRBV10-3; a weak D match, TRBD1 (6 bases). Germline CDR1 ENHRY, CDR2 SYGVKD. The CDR3 is 17 amino acids. Trimming pared 1 base from V and 0 bases from J, leaving 13 bases between. CDR3 sequence: CAISELLRGGSGNTIYF. The CDR3 DNA follows: TGTGCCATCAGTGAGTTGCTGCGAGGGGGCTCTGGAAACACCATATATTTT.

This clonotype was observed many times. The chain carries TRBV10-2 and TRBJ2-2; D assignment may be TRBD1 or TRBD2 (5 bases each). The germline V gene has CDR1 WSHSY and CDR2 SAAADI. Trimming shortened V by 3 bases and J by 11 bases, and 16 bases separated the two germline ends. The CDR3 runs to 14 residues. CDR3 coding DNA: TGCGCCAGCAGTGATCAGCACCGGGGACGAGAGCTGTTTTTT. Its protein is CASSDQHRGRELFF.

The chain employs TRBV6-1 and TRBJ2-7; a possible D gene is TRBD2 (5 bases). The CDR3 sequence is 13 residues long. Between the trimmed V and J ends, which lost 1 base and 6 bases, there was a span of 10 bases. Germline V gene lookup returns CDR1 MNHNS and CDR2 SASEGT. DNA for the CDR3: TGTGCCAGCAGTGAAGGGCTAGCAAGCGAGCAGTACTTC. This codes for CASSEGLASEQYF.

This clonotype was counted between two and nine times. J is TRBJ2-1 and V is TRBV7-9; 10 bases are a match to TRBD2. The V segment lost 4 bases and the J segment 5 bases; nucleotides outside the gene matches: 8. The germline V gene has CDR1 SEHNR and CDR2 FQNEAQ (reference sequence). The CDR3 length is 16 residues. The DNA for the CDR3 is TGTGCCAGCAGCTACTACGAGCGGGAGGGAAACAATGAGCAGTTCTTC. Translation: CASSYYEREGNNEQFF. The whole variable domain, remainder taken from reference TRBV7-9 and TRBJ2-1, is DTGVSQNPRHKITKRGQNVTFRCDPISEHNRLYWYRQTLGQGPEFLTYFQNEAQLEKSRLLSDRFSAERPKGSFSTLEIQRTEQGDSAMYLCASSYYEREGNNEQFFGPGTRLTVL.

The chain couples TRBV20-1 to TRBJ1-2; maybe TRBD1 (6 bases). Germline loops: CDR1 DFQATT, CDR2 SNEGSKA (reference sequence). Trimming left V 3 bases short and J 6 bases short, with 17 bases between. CDR3 length: 14 amino acids. The CDR3 DNA follows: TGCAGTGCTAGGCCGCTAGGGACAACCGATGGCTACACCTTC. Translated: CSARPLGTTDGYTF.

This chain joins TRBV28 and TRBJ2-3; TRBD1 aligns across 7 bases. V was pared by 7 bases and J by 4 bases, with 5 bases of the junction left unmatched. This CDR3 comprises 13 residues. Germline CDR1 reads MDHEN; CDR2 reads SYDVKM. The CDR3 sequence is CASNRGRADTQYF. The CDR3 DNA reads TGTGCCAGCAATAGGGGGCGGGCAGATACGCAGTATTTT.

This sequence joins TRBV4-1 and TRBJ2-2; D not resolved. Between the trimmed V and J ends, which lost 3 bases and 2 bases, there was a span of 7 bases. CDR1 and CDR2 from the germline V gene are MGHRA and YSYEKL. This CDR3 has 14 amino acids. DNA for the CDR3: TGCGCCAGCAGCCATCTCGTTAACACCGGGGAGCTGTTTTTT. Translated: CASSHLVNTGELFF.

This chain joins TRBV2 and TRBJ1-4; the D gene is possibly TRBD1 (6 bases). This CDR3 spans 14 amino acids. V was trimmed by 2 bases and J by 8 bases, leaving 12 bases between them. Germline values: CDR1 SNHLY, CDR2 FYNNEI. The CDR3 coding sequence is TGTGCCAGCAGTGAACAGGGGATTGGCGAAAAACTGTTTTTT. Encoded protein: CASSEQGIGEKLFF.

The rearrangement joins TRBV15 to TRBJ1-5, with D tentatively TRBD1 (5 bases). V dropped 5 bases and J dropped 3 bases, with 14 bases sitting between them. Germline CDR1 LNHNV, CDR2 YYDKDF (reference sequence). The CDR3 runs 15 residues. The DNA of the CDR3 is TGTGCCACCAGCCCCGGAGGGGTCGACAATCAGCCCCAGCATTTT. It specifies CATSPGGVDNQPQHF.

This clonotype was counted a few times. The rearrangement joins TRBV3-1 to TRBJ2-6, with 8 bases lining up with TRBD1. Germline loops: CDR1 LGHDT, CDR2 YNNKEL (reference sequence). Unmatched junction bases numbered 4, after V lost 6 bases and J lost 0 bases. The CDR3 contains 16 residues. Here the CDR3 reads CASSAGGASGANVLTF. Here the CDR3 DNA reads TGTGCCAGCAGTGCAGGGGGCGCCTCTGGGGCCAACGTCCTGACTTTC.

This clonotype was detected only a few times. The chain uses TRBV2 and TRBJ2-4; TRBD1 might be the D (5 bases). V was trimmed by 3 bases and J by 3 bases, leaving 9 bases between them. The germline V gene has CDR1 SNHLY and CDR2 FYNNEI. The CDR3 runs to 14 residues. The CDR3 loop reads CASSEDTLKNIQYF. The CDR3 coding sequence is TGTGCCAGCAGTGAGGACACCCTCAAAAACATTCAGTACTTC. Together with reference TRBV2 and TRBJ2-4, the CDR3 gives the full variable domain: EPEVTQTPSHQVTQMGQEVILRCVPISNHLYFYWYRQILGQKVEFLVSFYNNEISEKSEIFDDQFSVERPDGSNFTLKIRSTKLEDSAMYFCASSEDTLKNIQYFGAGTRLSVL.

This clonotype was counted only a few times. This sequence joins TRBV18 and TRBJ2-7; D unclear. The CDR3 has 13 amino acids. CDR1 KGHSH and CDR2 LQKENI come from the germline V gene. Trimming took 1 base from V and 7 from J, leaving 11 bases between them. In DNA form, the CDR3 reads TGTGCCAGCTCACCACTCGCAATGGGGGAGCAGTACTTC. This encodes CASSPLAMGEQYF.

About this clonotype itself: A much larger clone differs by one base, so this may be a read error. The chain recombines TRBV5-1 with TRBJ2-3; a possible D gene is TRBD1 (6 bases). CDR1 is SGHRS, CDR2 YFSETQ, per germline. Trimming removed 7 bases from V and 3 bases from J, with 18 bases in between. CDR3 length: 15 residues. This CDR3 reads CASGLGGALTDTQYF. The CDR3 DNA follows: TGCGCCAGCGGTCTAGGGGGAGCTTTAACAGATACGCAGTATTTT.

This clonotype occurred many times. The V and J genes are TRBV5-1 and TRBJ1-2; the match to TRBD1 covers 10 bases. The CDR3 is made up of 16 amino acids. J lost 6 bases, V lost 4 bases, and 12 bases had no gene match. Germline lookup yields CDR1 SGHRS and CDR2 YFSETQ. The chain's CDR3 is CASSPGSGTGVHGYTF. The CDR3 DNA reads as TGCGCCAGCAGCCCGGGATCCGGGACAGGGGTACATGGCTACACCTTC.

This clonotype was counted between two and nine times. The chain carries TRBV28 and TRBJ2-7; TRBD1 matches at 8 bases. The germline V gene encodes CDR1 MDHEN and CDR2 SYDVKM. The V gene end was trimmed by 5 bases and the J gene end by 4 bases; junction bases not matched to a gene: 10. The CDR3 consists of 15 residues. The CDR3 is CASSGAGRGLYEQYF. The DNA for the CDR3 is TGTGCCAGCAGTGGGGCCGGCAGGGGGCTTTACGAGCAGTACTTC.

J is TRBJ2-6 and V is TRBV6-1; no firm D call. The V and J ends lost 8 bases and 1 base respectively, with 6 bases between them. The CDR3 extends over 13 amino acids. In germline, CDR1 is MNHNS, CDR2 SASEGT. CDR3 sequence (DNA): TGTGCCAGCCTACTATCTGGGGCCAACGTCCTGACTTTC. This gives the protein CASLLSGANVLTF.

This clonotype showed up just a few times. This chain uses TRBV6-1 with TRBJ1-2, with 9 positions matching TRBD1. There are 14 residues in the CDR3. Germline CDR1 reads MNHNS; CDR2 reads SASEGT. V dropped 5 bases and J dropped 7; count of bases not matched to a gene: 8. CDR3 sequence: CASSPTQGAGGYTF. The CDR3 DNA is TGTGCCAGCAGTCCTACACAGGGGGCAGGTGGCTACACCTTC.

The CDR3: CASSLSMDYGYTF. CDR3 nucleotide sequence: TGTGCCAGCAGCTTATCGATGGACTATGGCTACACCTTC. The gene calls are TRBV7-9 and TRBJ1-2; D remains ambiguous. CDR1 and CDR2 from the germline V gene are SEHNR and FQNEAQ (reference sequence). With 2 bases removed from V and 3 bases from J, the gap between germline ends came to 7 bases. The CDR3 contains 13 residues.

In this sample, this clonotype turned up many times. The chain has TRBV7-2 and TRBJ2-7, with D tentatively TRBD2 (6 bases). Trimming took off 3 bases at V and 0 bases at J, with 12 bases between the two ends. The CDR3 consists of 15 residues. Germline values: CDR1 SGHTA, CDR2 FQGNSA. The CDR3, as DNA: TGTGCCAGCAGCTTTAGCGGATTAAGCTCCTACGAGCAGTACTTC. Translated: CASSFSGLSSYEQYF.

In DNA form, the CDR3 reads TGTGCCAGCAGGCGAACCTCCCGGCTAGCGGGAGGAAGGGTTACCGGGGAGCTGTTTTTT. Encoded protein: CASRRTSRLAGGRVTGELFF. The chain couples TRBV28 to TRBJ2-2; 11 bases are a match to TRBD2. The CDR3 sequence is 20 residues long. With V trimmed by 6 bases and J by 5 bases, 20 bases remained unmatched. Per germline, CDR1 MDHEN and CDR2 SYDVKM.

Ten or more counts support this clonotype. The rearrangement links TRBV7-2 to TRBJ2-2, with D possibly matching TRBD1 (5 bases). Trimming removed 4 bases at V and 3 bases at J, with 12 bases between. Germline V CDR1 and CDR2: SGHTA, FQGNSA. This CDR3 contains 15 residues. CDR3 nucleotide sequence: TGTGCCAGCAGCTCTCAAAGCAGGGACACCGGGGAGCTGTTTTTT. This encodes CASSSQSRDTGELFF.

This clonotype appeared many times. This chain connects TRBV5-1 to TRBJ1-1; D call uncertain. Trimming took 5 bases from V and 1 from J, leaving 9 bases between them. The CDR3 loop spans 13 amino acids. The V gene's germline CDR1 is SGHRS and CDR2 YFSETQ. CDR3 amino acids: CASSPSGNTEAFF. The CDR3 DNA sequence: TGCGCCAGCAGTCCCTCAGGGAACACTGAAGCTTTCTTT.

The chain combines TRBV20-1 with TRBJ2-3; a weak D match, TRBD2 (7 bases). The V gene's germline CDR1 is DFQATT and CDR2 SNEGSKA (reference sequence). The CDR3 length is 14 residues. The V and J ends lost 5 bases and 0 bases respectively, with 12 bases between them. This CDR3 is CSAWAGASTDTQYF. The CDR3 nucleotides read TGCAGTGCTTGGGCGGGGGCTAGCACAGATACGCAGTATTTT.

This clonotype came up many times. The chain carries TRBV5-1 and TRBJ2-2; D might be TRBD2 (5 bases). V was pared by 4 bases and J by 1 base, with 5 bases between. The germline V gene encodes CDR1 SGHRS and CDR2 YFSETQ. The CDR3 covers 13 residues. The CDR3 is CASSEGNTGELFF. In DNA form, the CDR3 reads TGCGCCAGCAGCGAGGGGAACACCGGGGAGCTGTTTTTT.

This sequence joins TRBV5-5 and TRBJ1-1; unclear D gene. V was pared by 1 base and J by 6 bases, with 16 bases between. Per germline, CDR1 SGHKS and CDR2 YYEKEE (reference sequence). The CDR3 consists of 15 residues. As DNA, the CDR3 is TGTGCCAGCAGCTTGAATCCAGCGAGTTTCTCTGAAGCTTTCTTT. This codes for CASSLNPASFSEAFF.

This clonotype was seen only a few times. This rearrangement joins TRBV12-3 or TRBV12-4 to TRBJ1-1, with D hard to call. This CDR3 comprises 14 residues. The V gene lost 5 bases and the J gene lost 1 base, with 11 bases spanning the gap. Written as DNA, the CDR3 is TGTGCCAGCAGTGCCCGTTTCCGGAACACTGAAGCTTTCTTT. As protein: CASSARFRNTEAFF.

The rearrangement links TRBV11-2 to TRBJ1-1, with a possible D match to TRBD1 (6 bases). Trimming shortened V by 6 bases and J by 3 bases, and 11 bases separated the two germline ends. The CDR3 runs to 13 residues. Germline CDR1 reads SGHAT; CDR2 reads FQNNGV. The CDR3 coding sequence is TGTGCCAGCAGTTCAGAGGGGGACACTGAAGCTTTCTTT. Its protein is CASSSEGDTEAFF.

The rearrangement joins TRBV5-8 to TRBJ2-7, with 7 bases fitting TRBD1. Germline V gene data show CDR1 as SGHTS and CDR2 as YDEGEE. The CDR3 sequence is 14 residues long. J was trimmed by 4 bases and V by 0 bases; bases with no gene match: 4. The CDR3 region is CASSLGGGWYEQYF. The DNA of the CDR3 is TGTGCCAGCAGCTTGGGAGGGGGCTGGTACGAGCAGTACTTC.

CDR3 amino acids: CASSSGREAYNEQFF. The CDR3 region has the DNA TGTGCCAGCAGCTCGGGCCGAGAGGCCTACAATGAGCAGTTCTTC. This chain joins TRBV5-4 and TRBJ2-1; D is uncertain. The CDR3 is 15 residues long. Germline V gene sequence: CDR1 SGHNT, CDR2 YYREEE (reference sequence). V lost 3 bases and J lost 2, with 12 bases in between.